This paragraph reports one T cell receptor (beta chain). This clone was detected only once. There is no known antigen for this receptor. There are no base qualities to consult, and no much larger clone falls within one base. Participants in the prospective study were aged roughly 18 to 89 years, lived in under 30 United States geographic areas, and enrolled through a virtual design. In the prospective study, participants were assigned to cohorts based on the clinical history participants reported in a screening survey and a study questionnaire. Recovered participants in ImmuneRACE Cohort 3 were defined by two consecutive negative NP/OP PCR tests, clearance by a healthcare professional, or resolution of symptoms. Each participant in the prospective study had whole blood, serum and a nasopharyngeal or oropharyngeal swab collected by mobile phlebotomists. Prospective study participants could optionally give additional blood draws and questionnaires over an approximately two-month period. Before DNA extraction, prospective study blood samples were shipped either frozen or at room temperature.

The record originates from a study of blood T cell repertoires in COVID-19 (TCRdb year 2020). Turning to the overall study: Collaborator samples came from the United States, Italy and Spain and covered acute and convalescent phases of COVID-19. The samples were drawn from two sources: the first 160 participants of the ongoing ImmuneRACE study, and 1,200 or so subjects contributed by 6 global collaborators. The repertoires were released in a freely available public database intended as a resource for research on the immune response to SARS-CoV-2. A de-identified subject ID, COVID-19 status, age in years and sex were almost always included in the sample metadata. Where available, HLA class I and class II types were taken from metadata supplied by the sample provider and were not determined by assay-based typing. The prospective study material was composed of cDNA or gDNA derived from T cells, B-cell-depleted T cells, or PBMCs. The dataset comprised deeply sampled blood TCRbeta repertoires from subjects exposed to, actively infected with, or recovered from COVID-19. Here is what the overall study found, with its caveats: How much clinical and demographic metadata was included differed by source and by participant, and the metadata was provided uncurated.

TCRbeta CDR3 regions were amplified from genomic DNA using the immunoSEQ Assay, a bias-controlled multiplex PCR. The authors' analysis ran thus. Within the assay, amplification of reference gene primers was used to estimate how many nucleated cells each sample contained. Sequence reads were collapsed and filtered to measure the absolute abundance of every unique TCRbeta CDR3 rearrangement. For each sample, productive Simpson clonality was calculated by taking the square root of Simpson's diversity index across productive rearrangements. Imported from immuneACCESS, the table was reduced by TCRdb to in-frame sequences with V and J called. These copies leave out some clones; in studies compared against another copy, an unresolved V gene accounts for under half, and the cause of the remainder is not known. That table gives V, J and clone size, and the DNA gave D and trimming. This sample comprises 150,000 to 200,000 clones, over 75% of them detected only once. Less than 0.85% of the sample comes from the top ten.

The CDR3, cysteine through phenylalanine, is 15 amino acids long. Only CDR3 DNA remains: 45 bases, in frame from the first base. The junction carries 14 bases between V and J, which are trimmed by 5 bases and 1 base respectively. CDR1 is given as MDHEN and CDR2 as SYDVKM, both from the germline V gene. Sequencing was done on a sample of PBMCs or T cells enriched from blood (not recorded which). This clonotype was obtained from a young woman who had recovered from COVID-19. The chain uses TRBV28 and TRBJ1-1, with no confidently assigned D gene. The DNA reads TGTGCCAGCAGTCAGACCCGACTGTGGAACACTGAAGCTTTCTTT. This encodes CASSQTRLWNTEAFF.